This TCR beta chain originates from a study of blood T cell repertoires in COVID-19. Study as a whole: There were acute and convalescent COVID-19 samples, and they came from the United States, Italy and Spain. Nucleic acid was either cDNA or gDNA, and it came from T cells, B-cell-depleted T cells, or PBMCs.

CDR3 length equals 14 residues. The germline V gene encodes CDR1 MNHEY and CDR2 SVGAGI. V lost 4 bases and J lost 4; bases outside the gene matches: 6. This clone appeared once. Authors' methods: Reference gene primers were amplified, and this amplification served to estimate nucleated cell counts. Repertoires were generated with immunoSEQ multiplex PCR, while TCRdb's copy carries only in-frame clones and drops some. V and J calls and clone size are as listed in that table; D and trimming were resolved from the DNA. The repertoire consists of fewer than 95,000 clones, with 70% to 90% occurring once and the leading ten covering roughly 30%.

This TCR was recovered from a man aged 45 to 65 with active or convalescent COVID-19. V usage is TRBV6-5 and J usage is TRBJ1-1; 7 bases match TRBD1. Sequences were obtained from peripheral blood. For the CDR3, the DNA is TGTGCCAGCAGTTTCCGAGACAGGGCCACTGAAGCTTTCTTT. As protein: CASSFRDRATEAFF.